These 21 T cell receptor beta chains were all obtained from the same sample, sequenced in a study of blood T cell repertoires in COVID-19. TCRdb keeps only in-frame clones here, not all; method: immunoSEQ multiplex PCR. The sample has some 78,000 clones, almost 90% seen once; the top ten hold around 4%. Sequencing was done on a sample of peripheral blood. All receptors derive from a woman older than 75 with active or convalescent COVID-19.

V gene TRBV6-5 combines with J gene TRBJ1-1; D unresolved. Germline values: CDR1 MNHEY, CDR2 SVGAGI. The CDR3 is 13 amino acids. V was cut by 5 bases and J by 5 bases, with 12 bases left in between. CDR3 nucleotide sequence: TGTGCCAGCAGTCCCGCCCGGGGAACTGAAGCTTTCTTT. Protein product: CASSPARGTEAFF.

This clone showed up just once. The V and J genes are TRBV27 and TRBJ2-7; 9 nucleotides agree with TRBD1. This CDR3 has 15 residues. CDR1 and CDR2 from the germline V gene are MNHEY and SMNVEV (reference sequence). V lost 4 bases and J lost 1; bases outside the gene matches: 5. The CDR3 nucleotides are TGTGCCAGCAGTTCTTGGGACAGGGTTTCCTACGAGCAGTACTTC. Amino acid sequence: CASSSWDRVSYEQYF.

V usage is TRBV28 and J usage is TRBJ1-5; 7 nucleotides align to TRBD1. J was trimmed by 7 bases and V by 6 bases; bases with no gene match: 3. From germline, CDR1 is MDHEN and CDR2 SYDVKM. The CDR3 runs 12 residues. The CDR3 region is CASRQGIQPQHF. CDR3 sequence (DNA): TGTGCCAGCAGACAGGGGATCCAGCCCCAGCATTTT.

The CDR3 DNA reads TGCGCCAGCAGTGAGGGAGCGGGAAGGGATACGCAGTATTTT. Translating gives CASSEGAGRDTQYF. The chain couples TRBV10-1 to TRBJ2-3; 7 nucleotides line up with TRBD2. Losses at the gene ends were 2 bases for V and 6 bases for J; bases not matched to a gene: 5. In germline, CDR1 is WNHNN, CDR2 SYGVQD (reference sequence). The CDR3 is made up of 14 amino acids.

The CDR3 coding sequence is TGTGCCAGCAGCTCACTCGGTATCGAGCAGTACTTC. Translating gives CASSSLGIEQYF. The genes are TRBV11-2 and TRBJ2-7; no reliable D call. The CDR3 loop spans 12 amino acids. The germline V gene has CDR1 SGHAT and CDR2 FQNNGV. Trimming took 4 bases from V and 6 from J, leaving 10 bases between them.

V is TRBV10-2 and J is TRBJ1-2; D is unclear. CDR3 length equals 15 residues. V lost 0 bases and J lost 6, with 14 bases in between. Germline V CDR1 and CDR2: WSHSY, SAAADI. CDR3 nucleotide sequence: TGCGCCAGCAGTGAGTCGGGCACCATCTCGCATGGCTACACCTTC. Protein product: CASSESGTISHGYTF.

V gene TRBV6-5 combines with J gene TRBJ2-1; possibly TRBD1 for D (6 bases). The CDR3 has 15 amino acids. V was pared by 4 bases and J by 7 bases, with 17 bases between. Germline V CDR1 and CDR2: MNHEY, SVGAGI. As DNA, the CDR3 is TGTGCCAGCAGTTGGACAGTGTCAGACTCGAATGAGCAGTTCTTC. This gives the protein CASSWTVSDSNEQFF.

The V and J genes are TRBV4-2 and TRBJ2-2, with 13 bases lining up with TRBD2. The J segment lost 6 bases and the V segment lost 1 base, leaving 8 bases of the junction unmatched. Germline assignment: CDR1 LGHNA and CDR2 YNFKEQ. The CDR3 has 18 amino acids. The CDR3 loop is CASSQVRLAGGGAGELFF. The CDR3 DNA reads as TGTGCCAGCAGCCAAGTACGACTAGCGGGAGGCGGGGCCGGGGAGCTGTTTTTT.

The chain is built from TRBV27 and TRBJ1-1; D is perhaps TRBD1 (5 bases). This CDR3 contains 13 residues. Trimming took 3 bases from V and 1 from J, leaving 6 bases between them. Per the germline V gene, CDR1 is MNHEY and CDR2 is SMNVEV (reference sequence). DNA for the CDR3: TGTGCCAGCAGTTTTCAGGGGAACACTGAAGCTTTCTTT. Translating it yields CASSFQGNTEAFF.

The table lists this clone with a count of one. The rearrangement links TRBV18 to TRBJ1-6; possibly TRBD1 for D (5 bases). The V and J ends lost 2 bases and 10 bases respectively, with 12 bases between them. Germline V gene lookup returns CDR1 KGHSH and CDR2 LQKENI. The CDR3 sequence is 14 residues long. The CDR3 nucleotides read TGTGCCAGCTCACCATCAGGGCTGGAGTCACCCCTCCACTTT. This codes for CASSPSGLESPLHF.

V gene TRBV20-1 combines with J gene TRBJ2-7, with a possible D match to TRBD2 (6 bases). Germline V gene sequence: CDR1 DFQATT, CDR2 SNEGSKA (reference sequence). Deletions cut 3 bases from V and 2 bases from J, with 17 bases between. The CDR3 extends over 15 amino acids. This chain's CDR3 is CSASRGGGVPYEQYF. For the CDR3, the DNA is TGCAGTGCTAGTAGGGGAGGAGGGGTTCCCTACGAGCAGTACTTC.

The chain uses TRBV5-4 and TRBJ2-2; perhaps TRBD2 as D (6 bases). Germline CDR1 SGHNT, CDR2 YYREEE (reference sequence). There are 15 residues in the CDR3. V was shortened by 4 bases and J by 0 bases, with 10 bases between the two germline ends. This CDR3 reads CASSKGTPNTGELFF. CDR3 DNA: TGTGCCAGCAGCAAAGGGACTCCGAACACCGGGGAGCTGTTTTTT.

V usage is TRBV5-1 and J usage is TRBJ1-5; D possibly corresponds to TRBD1 (6 bases). The V gene lost 5 bases and the J gene lost 5 bases, with 14 bases spanning the gap. This CDR3 region has 14 residues. Germline CDR1 and CDR2: SGHRS and YFSETQ. For the CDR3, the DNA is TGCGCCAGCAGTCTGGTAGGGGGTGATCAGCCCCAGCATTTT. Translated, it gives CASSLVGGDQPQHF. The whole variable domain, filled in from reference TRBV5-1 and TRBJ1-5, reads KAGVTQTPRYLIKTRGQQVTLSCSPISGHRSVSWYQQTPGQGLQFLFEYFSETQRNKGNFPGRFSGRQFSNSRSEMNVSTLELGDSALYLCASSLVGGDQPQHFGDGTRLSIL.

This chain joins TRBV7-9 and TRBJ2-7; maybe TRBD2 (5 bases). Germline V gene lookup returns CDR1 SEHNR and CDR2 FQNEAQ (reference sequence). The V end was cut by 1 base, the J end by 6 bases, with 13 bases between. The CDR3 is 14 amino acids. Here the CDR3 DNA reads TGTGCCAGCAGCTTAGGGGTCCCGGCGGGCGAGCAGTACTTC. Its protein product is CASSLGVPAGEQYF.

This chain uses TRBV29-1 with TRBJ2-2; possibly TRBD1 for D (5 bases). The CDR3 totals 14 residues. The V end was cut by 5 bases, the J end by 5 bases, with 15 bases between. CDR1 is SQVTM and CDR2 is ANQGSEA in the germline V gene. CDR3 in amino acids: CSVKLDQGTGELFF. The CDR3 DNA follows: TGCAGCGTTAAATTAGATCAGGGAACCGGGGAGCTGTTTTTT.

Only one count was recorded for this clone. J is TRBJ2-3 and V is TRBV6-6; 10 positions agree with TRBD2. Germline V gives CDR1 MNHNY, CDR2 SVGAGI (reference sequence). The CDR3 runs to 13 residues. The J segment lost 4 bases and the V segment lost 10 bases, leaving 5 bases of the junction unmatched. The CDR3 coding sequence is TGTGCCACGCAGCGGGAGGGGTCAGATACGCAGTATTTT. It is translated as CATQREGSDTQYF.

The chain recombines TRBV5-1 with TRBJ2-3; 8 bases fit TRBD2. The CDR3 loop spans 16 amino acids. V was pared by 6 bases and J by 0 bases, with 9 bases of the junction left unmatched. The germline gives CDR1 SGHRS, CDR2 YFSETQ. This chain's CDR3 is CASKSISGTSTDTQYF. The CDR3 DNA follows: TGCGCCAGCAAGAGTATTAGCGGGACCAGCACAGATACGCAGTATTTT.

This rearrangement joins TRBV5-1 to TRBJ2-5; D remains unclear. V was cut by 1 base and J by 0 bases, with 7 bases left in between. This CDR3 has 14 amino acids. CDR1 SGHRS and CDR2 YFSETQ come from the germline V gene. CDR3 nucleotides: TGCGCCAGCAGCTTGATTACAGACCAAGAGACCCAGTACTTC. Its translation: CASSLITDQETQYF.

This clone was counted a single time. This chain joins TRBV11-2 and TRBJ2-6, with D perhaps TRBD2 (5 bases). CDR1 is SGHAT, CDR2 FQNNGV, per germline. Trimming left V 1 base short and J 2 bases short, with 9 bases between. The CDR3 has 16 amino acids. The DNA for the CDR3 is TGTGCCAGCAGCTTAGCTCGGGGAACTGGGGCCAACGTCCTGACTTTC. This translates into CASSLARGTGANVLTF. Based on the CDR3 plus reference TRBV11-2 and TRBJ2-6, the full variable domain is EAGVAQSPRYKIIEKRQSVAFWCNPISGHATLYWYQQILGQGPKLLIQFQNNGVVDDSQLPKDRFSAERLKGVDSTLKIQPAKLEDSAVYLCASSLARGTGANVLTFGAGSRLTVL.

This clone was recorded only once. V is TRBV3-1 (or the pseudogene TRBV3-2) and J is TRBJ2-7, with TRBD2 identical over 7 bases. Trimming took 1 base from V and 0 from J; bases not matched to a gene: 6. Germline CDR1 LGHDT, CDR2 YNNKEL (reference sequence). There are 16 residues in the CDR3. The CDR3 DNA reads as TGTGCCAGCAGCCAAGGGGGGGGGAGCCACTCCTACGAGCAGTACTTC. It specifies CASSQGGGSHSYEQYF.

This clone was detected only a few times. V is TRBV14 and J is TRBJ1-2; tentatively, D is TRBD1 (5 bases). Germline lookup yields CDR1 SGHDN and CDR2 FVKESK. The CDR3 runs to 13 residues. V was pared by 4 bases and J by 8 bases, with 14 bases between. This chain's CDR3 is CASSPRYDRGYTF. The CDR3 region has the DNA TGTGCCAGCAGCCCCAGATATGACAGAGGCTACACCTTC.